This T cell receptor (beta chain) was recovered during a study of T cell repertoires in cytomegalovirus infection. The overall study: Indicated by public TCR beta signatures were CMV infection and matching HLA type. Study-wide results and caveats: People with CMV and the relevant HLA were identified by cumulative public TCR beta family frequency.

TCRdb processed the reads anew with MiXCR; each CDR3 protein has one entry. The table lists about 110,000 distinct CDR3 sequences, about 9.4% of them singletons. This clonotype showed up many times. The antigen is undetermined. The CDR3 is made up of 13 amino acids. V shed 6 bases and J shed 4 bases, with 15 bases lying between them. CDR1 and CDR2 (germline): DFQATT, SNEGSKA (reference sequence). This sequence joins TRBV20-1 and TRBJ1-1; TRBD1 might be the D (6 bases). This receptor was identified in a human donor in good health (CMV status not recorded). Some clones in this sample may be carry-over from other donors' samples. The sample comprised PBMCs, sequenced either directly or after in vitro stimulation (not recorded which). CDR3 DNA sequence: TGCAGTGCGGGCAGGGGAGGGATCACTGAAGCTTTCTTT. Its protein product is CSAGRGGITEAFF.